This TCR beta chain was sequenced during a study of beta chain features in type 1 diabetes. Study background: On cell yields, gender and age, patients and healthy donors were similar.

Comment on this clone: The antigen is undetermined.

Sequenced material consisted of expressed TCRB transcripts (all of the isolated RNA was reverse transcribed). Produced via immunoSEQ multiplex PCR; TCRdb's table is partial and in-frame only. Of around 500,000 clones detected, over 25% appear once; the ten largest clones hold 0.05% to 0.07%. Points from the study as a whole: A definitive answer on HLA type influencing TCRB rearrangement was not reached here.

A single heparinised draw of around 110 mL on average was taken per donor. Sorted CD4+ subsets: naive, central memory, regulatory, stem cell-like memory (CD45RO/CCR7/CD25/CD127/CD95/CD27 panel). Trimming removed 1 base at V and 3 bases at J, with 12 bases between. From germline, CDR1 is SNHLY and CDR2 FYNNEI. The CDR3 is 15 amino acids. This chain uses TRBV2 with TRBJ1-1; D is unresolved. The sequence came from a man between 18 and 35 years old in good health. The sample comprised naive CD4+ T cells from blood. The CDR3 DNA sequence: TGTGCCAGCAGTGAAGAGAGCGCAGGTTACACTGAAGCTTTCTTT. Amino acid sequence: CASSEESAGYTEAFF.